This T cell receptor beta chain was recorded in a study of blood T cell repertoires in COVID-19. Study-level information: Samples of COVID-19 (acute and convalescent) were obtained from the United States, Italy and Spain. PBMCs, B-cell-depleted T cells, or T cells were the source of the cDNA or gDNA that made up the material.

In the authors' methods: Amplified reference gene primers provided the basis for estimating nucleated cell counts. TCRdb's copy holds only in-frame clones and misses some; the assay was immunoSEQ multiplex PCR. V, J and clone size are taken as reported in that table, and D and trimming were inferred from the DNA itself. The sample records some 320,000 clones, 87% being singletons. Germline CDR1 is SGHAT and CDR2 is FQNNGV. J gave up 5 bases and V 6 bases, and 10 bases lay outside the gene matches. The CDR3 extends over 14 amino acids. The TCR comes from a woman between 50 and 59 years old who had recovered from COVID-19. This sequence joins TRBV11-2 and TRBJ2-7; 7 nucleotides agree with TRBD2. Source material: peripheral blood. The CDR3 sequence is CASRSTQGGHEQYF. Written as DNA, the CDR3 is TGTGCCAGCAGGTCCACTCAGGGAGGGCACGAGCAGTACTTC.